This T cell receptor beta chain was found in a study of beta chain features in type 1 diabetes. Overall study findings and caveats: PCR could preferentially amplify shorter templates, alike in patients and controls. Whether HLA type influences TCRB rearrangement remained unresolved here.

Germline CDR1 reads SGHTA; CDR2 reads FQGNSA. The CDR3 covers 17 residues. Trimming took 6 bases from V and 0 from J, leaving 19 bases between them. In regard to this clone: Its target is not known.

A sort by CD45RO/CCR7/CD25/CD127/CD95/CD27 yielded CD4+ naive, central memory, regulatory and stem cell-like memory cells. The sequenced template was cDNA made from the entire isolated RNA. Some 4 million reads on average were seen across naive, central memory and regulatory T cell samples. The table came from immunoSEQ multiplex PCR; TCRdb's copy has only in-frame clones and leaves some out. The sample lists 810,000 or so clones, roughly 15% occurring once. The rearrangement links TRBV7-2 to TRBJ2-3, with D perhaps matching TRBD2 (6 bases). This receptor was taken from a woman aged 18-29 years in good health. The specimen was naive CD4+ T cells from blood. Here the CDR3 reads CASRHPPRGLSTDTQYF. DNA of the CDR3: TGTGCCAGCAGGCACCCCCCCCGGGGACTTAGCACAGATACGCAGTATTTT.